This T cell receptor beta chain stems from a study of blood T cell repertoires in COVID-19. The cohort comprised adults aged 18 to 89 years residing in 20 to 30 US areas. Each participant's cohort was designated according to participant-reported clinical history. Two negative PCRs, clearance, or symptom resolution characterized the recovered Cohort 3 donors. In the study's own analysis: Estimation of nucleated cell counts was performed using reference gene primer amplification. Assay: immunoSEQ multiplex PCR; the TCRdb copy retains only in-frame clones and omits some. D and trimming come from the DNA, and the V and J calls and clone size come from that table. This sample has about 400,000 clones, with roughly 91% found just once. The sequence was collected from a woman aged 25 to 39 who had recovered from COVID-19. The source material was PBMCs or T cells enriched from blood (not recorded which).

This chain's CDR3 is CASSSLTGKAFF. DNA of the CDR3: TGTGCCAGCAGTTCCTTGACAGGCAAAGCTTTCTTT. J is TRBJ1-1 and V is TRBV7-2, with a possible D match to TRBD1 (6 bases). The CDR3 totals 12 residues. Germline V gives CDR1 SGHTA, CDR2 FQGNSA. Between the trimmed V and J ends, which lost 6 bases and 9 bases, there was a span of 14 bases.